This passage covers 27 T cell receptor beta chains from one sample sequenced in a study of siplizumab effects on memory and regulatory T cells. Sequencing used immunoSEQ multiplex PCR; TCRdb keeps in-frame clones, though not all of them. Of around 100,000 clones in the sample, 94% were seen once. Sample: non-Treg CD4+ T cells sorted from blood. Source of these receptors: a human donor in good health.

The V gene is TRBV23-1, the J gene TRBJ1-2; the D is unclear. TRBV23-1 is marked as an open reading frame, function uncertain. V lost 10 bases to trimming and J lost 8 bases, with 8 bases between them. The CDR3 loop spans 9 amino acids. In DNA form, the CDR3 reads TGCGCCAAGGCCACGGGCTACACCTTC. Its translation: CAKATGYTF.

This chain uses TRBV2 with TRBJ1-2, with TRBD1 matching over 9 bases. Germline V CDR1 and CDR2: SNHLY, FYNNEI. V lost 8 bases to trimming and J lost 0 bases; unmatched junction nucleotides: 10. This CDR3 is built from 16 residues. CDR3 loop: CASRGGQGVANYGYTF. In nucleotides, the CDR3 is TGTGCCAGCCGCGGGGGACAGGGCGTAGCTAACTATGGCTACACCTTC.

This chain connects TRBV6-1 to TRBJ2-7; D is perhaps TRBD2 (6 bases). The ends were cut back, 8 bases at V and 0 bases at J, with 11 bases in the middle. The CDR3 is made up of 13 amino acids. Germline assignment: CDR1 MNHNS and CDR2 SASEGT. Written as DNA, the CDR3 is TGTGCCAGCGGGAGGTCTCGCTCCTACGAGCAGTACTTC. Translating gives CASGRSRSYEQYF.

The chain joins TRBV21-1 to TRBJ2-1; no check of the table's D call, TRBD1, against the DNA was made. TRBV21-1 is annotated as a pseudogene. The CDR3 runs to 15 residues. The CDR3 sequence: CASSKAGTIDNEQFF. DNA of the CDR3: TGTGCCAGCAGCAAAGCAGGGACAATCGACAATGAGCAGTTCTTC.

This clone was recorded only once. The CDR3 loop reads CASSESWGANYGYTF. CDR3 bases: TGTGCCAGCAGTGAATCTTGGGGGGCCAACTATGGCTACACCTTC. The chain is built from TRBV6-1 and TRBJ1-2; tentatively, D is TRBD1 (6 bases). The CDR3 length is 15 residues. The V gene's germline CDR1 is MNHNS and CDR2 SASEGT. Deletions cut 2 bases from V and 2 bases from J, with 12 bases between.

V gene TRBV20-1 combines with J gene TRBJ2-1, with D unclear. Per the germline V gene, CDR1 is DFQATT and CDR2 is SNEGSKA (reference sequence). The CDR3 is 11 amino acids. V shed 3 bases and J shed 5 bases, with 5 bases lying between them. CDR3 coding DNA: TGCAGTGCTAGTACAAACAATGAGCAGTTCTTC. It codes for CSASTNNEQFF.

Worth noting for this clone: An end of the junction differs from the germline gene, which may be a read error. This chain links TRBV7-7 with TRBJ2-5; TRBD2 might be the D (5 bases). The CDR3 loop spans 15 amino acids. CDR1 is SSHAT and CDR2 is FNYEAQ in the germline V gene (reference sequence). CDR3 residues: CASSSGRAWQETQYF. The CDR3 DNA sequence: TGTGCTAGCAGCTCCGGGCGGGCCTGGCAAGAGACCCAGTACTTC.

The V call is TRBV11-2, the J call TRBJ2-7, with TRBD1 matching 8 bases. Germline CDR1 SGHAT, CDR2 FQNNGV. The V and J ends lost 5 bases and 3 bases, in that order; junction bases with no gene match: 12. This CDR3 is 16 amino acids long. The CDR3 protein is CASSERGRDRRYEQYF. In nucleotides, the CDR3 is TGTGCCAGCAGCGAAAGGGGCCGGGACAGGCGCTACGAGCAGTACTTC.

This chain links TRBV19 with TRBJ1-1; unclear D gene. The germline V gene encodes CDR1 LNHDA and CDR2 SQIVND (reference sequence). The length of the CDR3 is 13 residues. Deletions cut 5 bases from V and 9 bases from J, with 16 bases between. CDR3 coding DNA: TGTGCCAGTAGTTTCGACAATCTCCGGCAAGCTTTCTTT. This gives the protein CASSFDNLRQAFF.

The chain couples TRBV2 to TRBJ2-1, with 7 nucleotides matching TRBD2. Trimming cost V 7 bases and J 9 bases; bases outside gene matches: 9. The CDR3 sequence is 13 residues long. Germline V CDR1 and CDR2: SNHLY, FYNNEI. CDR3 loop: CASNPGLRSEQFF. The CDR3 DNA sequence: TGTGCCAGCAATCCGGGACTACGAAGTGAGCAGTTCTTC.

The gene calls are TRBV5-6 and TRBJ2-3; the D gene is possibly TRBD1 (7 bases). Trimming removed 2 bases at V and 3 bases at J, with 22 bases between. The CDR3 has 18 amino acids. Germline CDR1 reads SGHDT; CDR2 reads YYEEEE. The CDR3 coding sequence is TGTGCCAGCAGCTTTCCAGGGGGGCAAGGAATTAGGACAGATACGCAGTATTTT. Its protein product is CASSFPGGQGIRTDTQYF. Complete variable domain (other parts from reference TRBV5-6 and TRBJ2-3): DAGVTQSPTHLIKTRGQQVTLRCSPKSGHDTVSWYQQALGQGPQFIFQYYEEEERQRGNFPDRFSGHQFPNYSSELNVNALLLGDSALYLCASSFPGGQGIRTDTQYFGPGTRLTVL.

The chain recombines TRBV7-3 with TRBJ2-1; TRBD2 aligns across 9 bases. The ends lost 5 bases at V and 5 bases at J; junction bases unmatched: 7. Germline V gene lookup returns CDR1 SGHTA and CDR2 FQGTGA. The CDR3 consists of 15 residues. Here the CDR3 reads CASSLSLAGHNEQFF. In DNA, the CDR3 is TGTGCCAGCAGCCTTTCACTAGCGGGCCACAATGAGCAGTTCTTC.

This chain uses TRBV6-1 with TRBJ2-5; D is unresolved. The V end was cut by 7 bases, the J end by 3 bases, with 15 bases between. The CDR3 is made up of 14 amino acids. From germline, CDR1 is MNHNS and CDR2 SASEGT. The CDR3 sequence: CASTRWTEEETQYF. CDR3 coding DNA: TGTGCCAGCACTCGATGGACCGAAGAAGAGACCCAGTACTTC.

This clone appeared a single time. The chain carries TRBV7-2 and TRBJ2-3, with TRBD2 matching over 13 bases. V lost 4 bases to trimming and J lost 1 base; unmatched junction nucleotides: 8. The CDR3 spans 18 residues. Germline V gives CDR1 SGHTA, CDR2 FQGNSA. In nucleotides, the CDR3 is TGTGCCAGCAGCTCGCGGACTAGCGGGAGTAGTGGCACAGATACGCAGTATTTT. It is translated as CASSSRTSGSSGTDTQYF.

In the case of this clone: A read error may account for a junction end that differs from germline. The CDR3 nucleotides are TGTGCCAGCAGTCCCCACCGGGGGGCAGATAAGCAGTATTTT. As protein: CASSPHRGADKQYF. The rearrangement joins TRBV25-1 to TRBJ2-3; possibly TRBD2 for D (7 bases). CDR1 is MGHDK, CDR2 SYGVNS, per germline. The CDR3 loop spans 14 amino acids.

This chain uses TRBV9 with TRBJ1-1; 8 nucleotides line up with TRBD1. Germline CDR1 and CDR2: SGDLS and YYNGEE. V lost 3 bases, J lost 5 bases, and 9 bases stayed unmatched. The CDR3 loop spans 15 amino acids. In DNA, the CDR3 is TGTGCCAGCAGCGGGGGACAGGCGGCGGTTACTGAAGCTTTCTTT. Translated, it gives CASSGGQAAVTEAFF.

The rearrangement joins TRBV19 to TRBJ1-5, with TRBD1 identical over 8 bases. The germline gives CDR1 LNHDA, CDR2 SQIVND (reference sequence). V lost 8 bases, J lost 2 bases, and 5 bases stayed unmatched. The CDR3 extends over 14 amino acids. CDR3 nucleotides: TGTGCCAGTTCGGACAGGGCGGGCAATCAGCCCCAGCATTTT. Amino acids: CASSDRAGNQPQHF.

V and J are TRBV7-9 and TRBJ1-2; D possibly corresponds to TRBD1 (6 bases). The CDR3 runs to 16 residues. Between the trimmed V and J ends, which lost 5 bases and 3 bases, there was a span of 19 bases. CDR1 is SEHNR, CDR2 FQNEAQ, per germline (reference sequence). CDR3: CASSLTGLLADYGYTF. The CDR3 nucleotides read TGTGCCAGCAGCCTCACAGGGCTTCTAGCGGACTATGGCTACACCTTC.

The CDR3 spells CAYGGQFNEKLFF. In DNA, the CDR3 is TGTGCTTACGGGGGACAGTTTAATGAAAAACTGTTTTTT. This rearrangement joins TRBV30 to TRBJ1-4; TRBD1 aligns across 7 bases. CDR1 and CDR2 (germline): GTSNPN, SVGIG (reference sequence). The CDR3 sequence is 13 residues long. The full variable domain, with the rest looked up from reference TRBV30 and TRBJ1-4, is SQTIHQWPATLVQPVGSPLSLECTVEGTSNPNLYWYRQAAGRGLQLLFYSVGIGQISSEVPQNLSASRPQDRQFILSSKKLLLSDSGFYLCAYGGQFNEKLFFGSGTQLSVL.

J is TRBJ2-3 and V is TRBV9, with D hard to call. The CDR3 length is 14 residues. Per the germline V gene, CDR1 is SGDLS and CDR2 is YYNGEE. The ends were cut back, 2 bases at V and 6 bases at J, with 13 bases in the middle. The CDR3 DNA sequence: TGTGCCAGCAGCGTTCGCCAGAGCAGGGATACGCAGTATTTT. Protein sequence: CASSVRQSRDTQYF.

The chain employs TRBV9 and TRBJ2-5; possibly TRBD2 for D (5 bases). Deletions cut 0 bases from V and 3 bases from J, with 9 bases between. This CDR3 has 14 residues. CDR1 SGDLS and CDR2 YYNGEE come from the germline V gene. The CDR3 DNA is TGTGCCAGCAGCGTAGGGCTAGCCGAAGAGACCCAGTACTTC. This sequence encodes CASSVGLAEETQYF.

V is TRBV6-5 and J is TRBJ2-5, with a weak D call TRBD2 (7 bases). This CDR3 has 15 amino acids. CDR1 MNHEY and CDR2 SVGAGI come from the germline V gene. Trimming removed 2 bases at V and 1 base at J, with 11 bases between. CDR3 nucleotide sequence: TGTGCCAGCAGTTACGCGGGGGCCGTCCAAGAGACCCAGTACTTC. It encodes CASSYAGAVQETQYF.

The chain has TRBV7-9 and TRBJ1-4, with 7 bases lining up with TRBD1. The V gene end was trimmed by 1 base and the J gene end by 8 bases; junction bases not matched to a gene: 7. Germline CDR1 SEHNR, CDR2 FQNEAQ (reference sequence). This CDR3 is built from 15 residues. In nucleotides, the CDR3 is TGTGCCAGCAGCTTAGTGGCAGGGGGAGGGGAAAAACTGTTTTTT. Translation: CASSLVAGGGEKLFF.

The gene calls are TRBV5-5 and TRBJ1-2, with 8 nucleotides matching TRBD1. Germline CDR1 SGHKS, CDR2 YYEKEE (reference sequence). V shed 5 bases, J shed 7 bases, and the junction held 13 bases outside the gene matches. The CDR3 length is 15 residues. The DNA for the CDR3 is TGTGCCAGCAGTTACCCCGGCGACAGGGGTCTTGGCTACACCTTC. Protein sequence: CASSYPGDRGLGYTF.

The chain employs TRBV18 and TRBJ2-7; D is possibly TRBD2 (6 bases). There are 15 residues in the CDR3. Germline CDR1 reads KGHSH; CDR2 reads LQKENI. Trimming cost V 3 bases and J 0 bases, with 12 bases left between them. The CDR3 loop is CASSPRESSSYEQYF. The CDR3 bases are TGTGCCAGCTCACCGCGGGAATCAAGCTCCTACGAGCAGTACTTC.

The CDR3 loop is CASSLRSGRWADTQYF. Written as DNA, the CDR3 is TGTGCCAGCAGCTTACGCAGCGGGAGGTGGGCAGATACGCAGTATTTT. The chain is built from TRBV7-2 and TRBJ2-3, with 9 bases that match TRBD2. This CDR3 comprises 16 residues. Germline V lookup: CDR1 SGHTA, CDR2 FQGNSA. Germline trimming cut 2 bases from V and 4 bases from J; bases unmatched to any gene: 7.

The CDR3 bases are TGTGCCAGTAGTATATCTAGCGCTACAGATACGCAGTATTTT. This codes for CASSISSATDTQYF. This rearrangement joins TRBV19 to TRBJ2-3, with D tentatively TRBD2 (6 bases). The germline gives CDR1 LNHDA, CDR2 SQIVND (reference sequence). With 2 bases removed from V and 3 bases from J, the gap between germline ends came to 9 bases. The CDR3 totals 14 residues.